Detailed here is one T cell receptor (beta chain). Its antigen is undetermined. The data derive from a study of regulatory T cells in long-lasting Graves disease. Study-wide points: Persistent-disease Graves' patients showed less TCR diversity than new cases.

V was trimmed by 0 bases and J by 0 bases, leaving 8 bases between them. Germline CDR1 and CDR2: MNHEY and SVGAGI. The CDR3 runs 16 residues. The time point is: persistent/refractory GD, antithyroid drugs over 5 years with positive TRAb. PBMC RNA was the source of the TCR library. Patients all came to the study from an endocrinology department in Xi'an, China. The EDTA tubes were filled with roughly 10 milliliters of drawn peripheral blood. Investigators prepared the TCR beta libraries by applying iRepertoire HTBI primers and Arm-PCR of CDR3 regions. From the multiplex PCR reads, TCRdb called clonotypes with MiXCR, one entry per CDR3 protein. The sample has 350,000 to 450,000 distinct CDR3 sequences, under 25% seen once.

The V gene is TRBV6-5, the J gene TRBJ2-2, with TRBD1 as a possible D gene (6 bases). This TCR derives from a female donor with Graves disease. The source material was peripheral blood mononuclear cells (PBMCs), sampled when the disease was refractory, from a patient treated with antithyroid drugs. DNA of the CDR3: TGTGCCAGCAGTTACTCGGACAGCGCGAACACCGGGGAGCTGTTTTTT. Its protein is CASSYSDSANTGELFF.